The T cell receptor beta chain under discussion was sequenced for a study of cytotoxic CD8 clonotypes in ibrutinib-treated CLL. Study details: IGHV unmutated 17 to 18; relapsed/refractory around twelve; treatment-naive more than 14.

V was clipped by 4 bases and J by 8 bases, with 17 bases between them. The length of the CDR3 is 13 residues. Germline CDR1 reads GTSNPN; CDR2 reads SVGIG (reference sequence). The repertoire was sequenced with immunoSEQ multiplex PCR; TCRdb's copy has only in-frame clones and lacks some. This sample has 100,000 to 150,000 clones, with 70% to 90% found just once. As regards this clone: Its cognate antigen is unknown.

Points from the study as a whole: Circulating CD8+ T-cell counts were tracked by baseline clonality, which exceeded that of age-matched healthy donors. Clonotypes that were public were uncommon, and they contracted or stayed stable on treatment. Having risen at ibrutinib response, clonality had fallen back toward baseline by progression.

The chain links TRBV30 to TRBJ1-2, with D perhaps matching TRBD1 (6 bases). The source material was PBMCs, sampled after 24 months of ibrutinib treatment. The source is a human donor with chronic lymphocytic leukemia. This chain's CDR3 is CAWMPYRVGGYTF. The CDR3 DNA sequence: TGTGCCTGGATGCCTTACAGGGTTGGAGGCTACACCTTC.